Listed below are T cell receptor beta chains from one sample, sequenced in a study of blood T cell repertoires in COVID-19. Here immunoSEQ multiplex PCR was the method, and the copy in TCRdb shows in-frame clones only, minus some. Among hundreds of thousands of clones listed, about four fifths were seen once. Input material: peripheral blood. The receptors originated from a woman in her fifties or sixties who had recovered from COVID-19. CDR3s include the opening cysteine and the closing phenylalanine or tryptophan. D genes are given only for firm matches. Size tells how often a clone was seen (once, few, many) or the class of an expanded clone, and some rows leave it out.

J: TRBJ2-4
V: TRBV19
D: TRBD1
size: .
CDR3: CASSAQGVAKNIQYF
DNA: TGTGCCAGTAGTGCGCAGGGGGTAGCCAAAAACATTCAGTACTTC

J: TRBJ2-3
V: TRBV9
D: TRBD2
size: once
CDR3: CASSALAGGGTDTQYF
DNA: TGTGCCAGCAGCGCTCTAGCGGGGGGAGGGACAGATACGCAGTATTTT

J: TRBJ2-7
V: TRBV21-1
D: .
size: .
CDR3: CASSKRGPGGF
DNA: TGTGCCAGCAGCAAAAGGGGCCCGGGAGGGTTC

J: TRBJ2-1
V: TRBV6-2/TRBV6-3
D: .
size: .
CDR3: CASSSVYNEQFF
DNA: TGTGCCAGCAGTTCAGTCTACAATGAGCAGTTCTTC

J: TRBJ1-6
V: TRBV11-2
D: TRBD1
size: .
CDR3: CASSRDRESPLHF
DNA: TGTGCCAGCAGCCGGGACAGGGAATCACCCCTCCACTTT

J: TRBJ2-1
V: TRBV19
D: TRBD1
size: few
CDR3: CASSSGGQLPVRQFF
DNA: TGTGCCAGTAGTTCAGGGGGCCAACTCCCTGTCAGGCAGTTCTTC

J: TRBJ1-2
V: TRBV7-9
D: .
size: once
CDR3: CASSLVRGGDYGYTF
DNA: TGTGCCAGCAGCTTAGTGAGGGGGGGAGACTATGGCTACACCTTC

J: TRBJ2-3
V: TRBV5-6
D: TRBD2
size: few
CDR3: CASRSLAEYTDTQYF
DNA: TGTGCCAGCCGAAGTCTAGCGGAGTACACAGATACGCAGTATTTT

J: TRBJ2-3
V: TRBV7-3
D: TRBD1
size: few
CDR3: CASSLKGSLGQGLASTDTQYF
DNA: TGTGCCAGCAGCTTAAAAGGGAGCTTGGGACAGGGCCTCGCGAGCACAGATACGCAGTATTTT

J: TRBJ1-2
V: TRBV19
D: TRBD1
size: once
CDR3: CASSPRQGQNYGYTF
DNA: TGTGCCAGTAGTCCGAGACAGGGCCAAAACTATGGCTACACCTTC